This T cell receptor beta chain was documented in a study of cytomegalovirus exposure and HLA in healthy donors. The V gene lost 6 bases and the J gene lost 4 bases, with 10 bases spanning the gap. The CDR3 runs 12 residues. Germline-derived CDR1 and CDR2 are SNHLY and FYNNEI. Notes on this clone: Antigen unknown.

Study-wide results and limits: Most TCR sequences proved rare, with some public TCRs found in many donors.

The PCR contained 60 Vbeta and 13 Jbeta primers. TCRdb keeps only in-frame clones here, not all; method: immunoSEQ multiplex PCR. The sample records roughly 150,000 clones, about three quarters being singletons. Source material: PBMCs. The chain links TRBV2 to TRBJ2-7; maybe TRBD1 (6 bases). The receptor comes from a male donor in good health and CMV-seronegative. CDR3: CASSRTEYEQYF. CDR3 nucleotides: TGTGCCAGCAGCCGGACAGAGTACGAGCAGTACTTC.